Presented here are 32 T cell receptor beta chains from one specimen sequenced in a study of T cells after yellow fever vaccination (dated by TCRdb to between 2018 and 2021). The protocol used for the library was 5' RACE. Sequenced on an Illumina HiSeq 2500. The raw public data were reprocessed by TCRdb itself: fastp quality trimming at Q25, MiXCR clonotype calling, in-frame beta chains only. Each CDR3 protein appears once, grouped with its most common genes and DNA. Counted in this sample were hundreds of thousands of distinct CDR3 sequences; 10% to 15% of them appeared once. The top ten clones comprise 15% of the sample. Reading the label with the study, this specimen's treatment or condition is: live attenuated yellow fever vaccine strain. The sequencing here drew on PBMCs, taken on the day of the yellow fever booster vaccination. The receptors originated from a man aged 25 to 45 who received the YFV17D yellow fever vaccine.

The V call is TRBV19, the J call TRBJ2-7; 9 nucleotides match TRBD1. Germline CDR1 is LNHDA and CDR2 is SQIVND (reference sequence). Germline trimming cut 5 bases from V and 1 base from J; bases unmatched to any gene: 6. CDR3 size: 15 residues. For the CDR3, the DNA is TGTGCCAGTAGTGCAGGACAGGGGATGTCCTACGAGCAGTACTTC. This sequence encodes CASSAGQGMSYEQYF.

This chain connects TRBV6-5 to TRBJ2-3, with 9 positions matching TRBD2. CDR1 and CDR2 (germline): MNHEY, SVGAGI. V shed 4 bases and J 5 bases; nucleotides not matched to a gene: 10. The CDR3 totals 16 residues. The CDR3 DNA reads TGTGCCAGCAGTTCCCACTCTTCGACTAGCGGAGATACGCAGTATTTT. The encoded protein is CASSSHSSTSGDTQYF.

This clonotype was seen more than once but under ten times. The CDR3 sequence: CASSPRLAGGPQGYEQYF. DNA of the CDR3: TGTGCCAGCAGCCCGCGACTAGCGGGAGGGCCCCAAGGTTACGAGCAGTACTTC. The V call is TRBV6-1, the J call TRBJ2-7, with 14 bases aligning to TRBD2. V lost 6 bases, J lost 4 bases, and 14 bases stayed unmatched. The CDR3 extends over 18 amino acids. From germline, CDR1 is MNHNS and CDR2 SASEGT.

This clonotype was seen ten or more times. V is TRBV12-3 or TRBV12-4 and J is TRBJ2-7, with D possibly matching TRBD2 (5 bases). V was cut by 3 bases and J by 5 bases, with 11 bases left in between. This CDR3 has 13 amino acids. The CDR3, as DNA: TGTGCCAGCAGTTTCACGGGGTGGGACGAGCAGTACTTC. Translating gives CASSFTGWDEQYF.

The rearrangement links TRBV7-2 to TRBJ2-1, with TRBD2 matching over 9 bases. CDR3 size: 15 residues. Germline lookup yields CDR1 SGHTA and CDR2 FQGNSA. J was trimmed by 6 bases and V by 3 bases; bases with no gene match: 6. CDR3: CASSFQGLATNEQFF. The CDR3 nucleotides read TGTGCCAGCAGCTTTCAAGGACTAGCGACCAATGAGCAGTTCTTC.

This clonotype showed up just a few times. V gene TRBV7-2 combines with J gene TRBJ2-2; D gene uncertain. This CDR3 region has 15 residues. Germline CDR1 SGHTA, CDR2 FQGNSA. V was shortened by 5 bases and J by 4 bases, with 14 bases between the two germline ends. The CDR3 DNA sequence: TGTGCCAGCAGCCCCCAGGCCGGTTCCACCGGGGAGCTGTTTTTT. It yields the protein CASSPQAGSTGELFF.

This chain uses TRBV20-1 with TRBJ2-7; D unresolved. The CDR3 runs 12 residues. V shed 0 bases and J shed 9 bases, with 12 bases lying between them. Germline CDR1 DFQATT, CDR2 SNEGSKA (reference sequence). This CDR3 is CSARDRDFRQYF. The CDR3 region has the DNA TGCAGTGCTAGAGACAGAGATTTCAGGCAGTACTTC.

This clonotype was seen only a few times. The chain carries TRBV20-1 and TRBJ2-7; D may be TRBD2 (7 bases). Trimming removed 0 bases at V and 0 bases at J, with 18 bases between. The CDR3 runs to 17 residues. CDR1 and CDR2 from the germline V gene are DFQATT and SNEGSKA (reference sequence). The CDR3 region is CSARDPGRGGSSYEQYF. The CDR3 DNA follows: TGCAGTGCTAGAGATCCAGGGAGGGGGGGGAGCTCCTACGAGCAGTACTTC.

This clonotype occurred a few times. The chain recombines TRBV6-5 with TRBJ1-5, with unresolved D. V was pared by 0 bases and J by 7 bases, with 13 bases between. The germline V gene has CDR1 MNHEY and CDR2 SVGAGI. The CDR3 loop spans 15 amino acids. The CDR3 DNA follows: TGTGCCAGCAGTTACTCGACCGCGGTAGGGCAGCCCCAGCATTTT. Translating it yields CASSYSTAVGQPQHF.

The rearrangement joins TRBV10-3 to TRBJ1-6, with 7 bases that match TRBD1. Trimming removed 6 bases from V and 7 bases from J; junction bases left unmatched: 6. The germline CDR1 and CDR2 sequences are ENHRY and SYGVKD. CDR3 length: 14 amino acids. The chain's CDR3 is CAIRNDRENSPLHF. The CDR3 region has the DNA TGTGCCATCAGGAACGACAGGGAAAATTCACCCCTCCACTTT.

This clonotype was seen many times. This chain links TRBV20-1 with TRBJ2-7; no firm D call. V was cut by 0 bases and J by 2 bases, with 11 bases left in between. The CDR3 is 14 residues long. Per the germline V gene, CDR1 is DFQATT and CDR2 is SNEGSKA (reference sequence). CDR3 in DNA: TGCAGTGCTAGAGATCTCGAAAGAGCCTACGAGCAGTACTTC. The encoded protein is CSARDLERAYEQYF.

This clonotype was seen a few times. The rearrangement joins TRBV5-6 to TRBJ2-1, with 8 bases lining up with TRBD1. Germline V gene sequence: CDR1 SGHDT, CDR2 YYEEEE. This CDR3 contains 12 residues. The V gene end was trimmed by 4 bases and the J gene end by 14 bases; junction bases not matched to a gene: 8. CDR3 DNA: TGTGCCAGCAGCCTAATACAGGACAGGGAGTTCTTC. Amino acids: CASSLIQDREFF. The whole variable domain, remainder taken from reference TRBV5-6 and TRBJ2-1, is DAGVTQSPTHLIKTRGQQVTLRCSPKSGHDTVSWYQQALGQGPQFIFQYYEEEERQRGNFPDRFSGHQFPNYSSELNVNALLLGDSALYLCASSLIQDREFFGPGTRLTVL.

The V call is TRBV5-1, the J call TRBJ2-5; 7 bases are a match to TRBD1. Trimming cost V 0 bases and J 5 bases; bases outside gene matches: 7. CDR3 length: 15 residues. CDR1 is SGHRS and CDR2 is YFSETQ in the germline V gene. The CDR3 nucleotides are TGCGCCAGCAGCTTGGCAACAGGGGCTGGGGAGACCCAGTACTTC. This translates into CASSLATGAGETQYF.

DNA of the CDR3: TGCGCCAGCAGTCGACTCCCCATCTCTCCCCAAGAGACCCAGTACTTC. As protein: CASSRLPISPQETQYF. The V and J genes are TRBV23-1 and TRBJ2-5, with D unclear. TRBV23-1 is placed among ORFs of uncertain function. Trimming pared 4 bases from V and 1 base from J, leaving 16 bases between. CDR3 length equals 16 residues.

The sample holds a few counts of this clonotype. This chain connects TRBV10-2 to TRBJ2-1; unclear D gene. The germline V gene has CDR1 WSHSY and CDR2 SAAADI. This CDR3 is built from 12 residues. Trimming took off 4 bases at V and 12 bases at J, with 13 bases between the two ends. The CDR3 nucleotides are TGCGCCAGCAGTGCATTACACGATGGGCAGTTCTTC. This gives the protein CASSALHDGQFF.

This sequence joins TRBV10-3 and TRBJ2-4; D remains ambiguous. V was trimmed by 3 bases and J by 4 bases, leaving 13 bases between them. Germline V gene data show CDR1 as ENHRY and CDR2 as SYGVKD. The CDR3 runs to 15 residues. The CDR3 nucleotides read TGTGCCATCAGTGATCCGAAGGTAGCTAAAAACATTCAGTACTTC. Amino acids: CAISDPKVAKNIQYF.

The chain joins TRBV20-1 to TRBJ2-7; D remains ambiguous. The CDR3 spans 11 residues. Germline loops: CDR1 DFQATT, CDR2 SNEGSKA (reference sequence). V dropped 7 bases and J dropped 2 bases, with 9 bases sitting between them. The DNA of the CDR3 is TGCAGTGTAGGCCAAGCCTACGAGCAGTACTTC. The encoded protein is CSVGQAYEQYF.

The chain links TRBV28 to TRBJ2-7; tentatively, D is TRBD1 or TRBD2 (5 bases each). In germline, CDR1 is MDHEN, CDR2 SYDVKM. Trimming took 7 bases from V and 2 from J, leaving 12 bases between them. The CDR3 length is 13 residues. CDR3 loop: CASKTGPPYEQYF. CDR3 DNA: TGTGCCAGCAAAACGGGACCTCCCTACGAGCAGTACTTC.

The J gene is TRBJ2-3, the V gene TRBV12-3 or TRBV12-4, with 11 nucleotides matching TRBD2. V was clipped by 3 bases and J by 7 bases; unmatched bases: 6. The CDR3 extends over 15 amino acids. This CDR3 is CASSFTSGSGNTQYF. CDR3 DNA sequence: TGTGCCAGCAGTTTCACTAGCGGGAGCGGAAATACGCAGTATTTT.

The DNA for the CDR3 is TGTGCCAGCAGCTTCCGGGTGCCGGGAGGGATAGGAGGCACCGGGGAGCTGTTTTTT. It yields the protein CASSFRVPGGIGGTGELFF. The chain has TRBV11-2 and TRBJ2-2, with TRBD2 identical over 8 bases. The trim removed 3 bases at V and 4 bases at J, leaving 16 bases unmatched. The CDR3 is made up of 19 amino acids. The germline gives CDR1 SGHAT, CDR2 FQNNGV. Variable domain in full (rest from reference TRBV11-2 and TRBJ2-2): EAGVAQSPRYKIIEKRQSVAFWCNPISGHATLYWYQQILGQGPKLLIQFQNNGVVDDSQLPKDRFSAERLKGVDSTLKIQPAKLEDSAVYLCASSFRVPGGIGGTGELFFGEGSRLTVL.

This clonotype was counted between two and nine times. The CDR3 nucleotides are TGCGCCAGCAGTCAAACCGGGCCAAACCTTTACGAGCAGTACTTC. This gives the protein CASSQTGPNLYEQYF. V and J are TRBV23-1 and TRBJ2-7, with D hard to call. TRBV23-1 is an open reading frame, and its role is uncertain. The CDR3 spans 15 residues. V was shortened by 2 bases and J by 4 bases, with 15 bases between the two germline ends.

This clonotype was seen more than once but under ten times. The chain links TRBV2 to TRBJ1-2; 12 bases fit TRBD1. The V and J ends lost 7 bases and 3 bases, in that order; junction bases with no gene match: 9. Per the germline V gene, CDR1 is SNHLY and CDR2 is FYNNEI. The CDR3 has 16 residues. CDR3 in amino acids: CASNRDRGRVDYGYTF. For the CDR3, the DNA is TGTGCCAGCAACCGGGACAGGGGGCGCGTAGACTATGGCTACACCTTC.

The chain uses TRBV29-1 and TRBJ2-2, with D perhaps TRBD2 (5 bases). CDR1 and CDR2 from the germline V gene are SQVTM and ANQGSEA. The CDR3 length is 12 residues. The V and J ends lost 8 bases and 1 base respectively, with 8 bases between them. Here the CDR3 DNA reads TGCAGCTCGAGCGGGAACACCGGGGAGCTGTTTTTT. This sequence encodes CSSSGNTGELFF.

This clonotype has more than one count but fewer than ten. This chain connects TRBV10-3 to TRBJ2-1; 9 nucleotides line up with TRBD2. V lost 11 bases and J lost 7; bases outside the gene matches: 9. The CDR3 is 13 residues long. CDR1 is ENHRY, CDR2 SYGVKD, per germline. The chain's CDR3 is CAATSGFSNEQFF. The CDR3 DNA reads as TGTGCCGCCACTAGCGGGTTCTCGAATGAGCAGTTCTTC.

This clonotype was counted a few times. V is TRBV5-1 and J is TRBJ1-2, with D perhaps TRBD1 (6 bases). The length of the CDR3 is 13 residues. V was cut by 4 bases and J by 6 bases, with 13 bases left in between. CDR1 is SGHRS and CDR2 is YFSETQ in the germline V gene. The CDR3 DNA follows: TGCGCCAGCAGCCAGGACAGAGAACATGGCTACACCTTC. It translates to CASSQDREHGYTF.

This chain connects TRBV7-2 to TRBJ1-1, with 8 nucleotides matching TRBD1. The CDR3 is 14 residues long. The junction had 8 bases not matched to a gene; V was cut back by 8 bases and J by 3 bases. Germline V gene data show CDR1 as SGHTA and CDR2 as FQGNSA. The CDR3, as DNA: TGTGCCAGCCGGACACAGGGGGGCGACACTGAAGCTTTCTTT. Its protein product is CASRTQGGDTEAFF.

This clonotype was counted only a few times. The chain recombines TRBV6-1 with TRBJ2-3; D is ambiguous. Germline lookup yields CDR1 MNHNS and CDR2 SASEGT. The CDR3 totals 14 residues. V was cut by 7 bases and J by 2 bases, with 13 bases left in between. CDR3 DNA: TGTGCCAGCAAGAATACTCTCCCCACAGATACGCAGTATTTT. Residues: CASKNTLPTDTQYF.

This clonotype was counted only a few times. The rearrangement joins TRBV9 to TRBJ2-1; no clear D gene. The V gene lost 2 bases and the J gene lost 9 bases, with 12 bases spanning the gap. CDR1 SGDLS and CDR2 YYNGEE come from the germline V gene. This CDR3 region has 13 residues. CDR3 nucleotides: TGTGCCAGCAGCGTTTATGCGGAAGGTGAGCAGTTCTTC. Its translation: CASSVYAEGEQFF.

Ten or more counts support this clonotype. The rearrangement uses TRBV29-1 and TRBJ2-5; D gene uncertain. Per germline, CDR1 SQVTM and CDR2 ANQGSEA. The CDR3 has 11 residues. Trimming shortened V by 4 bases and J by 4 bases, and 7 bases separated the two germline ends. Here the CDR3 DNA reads TGCAGCGTTGTGGGTGGAGAGACCCAGTACTTC. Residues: CSVVGGETQYF.

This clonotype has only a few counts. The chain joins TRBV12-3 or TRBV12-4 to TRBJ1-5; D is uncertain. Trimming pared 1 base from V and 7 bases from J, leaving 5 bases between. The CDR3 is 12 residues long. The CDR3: CASSLDHQPQHF. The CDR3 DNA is TGTGCCAGCAGTTTAGATCACCAGCCCCAGCATTTT.

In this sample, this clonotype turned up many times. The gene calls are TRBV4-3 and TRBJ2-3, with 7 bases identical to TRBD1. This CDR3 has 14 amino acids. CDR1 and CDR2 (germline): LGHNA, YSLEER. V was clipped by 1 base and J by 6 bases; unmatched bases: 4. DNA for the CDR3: TGCGCCAGCAGCCAAGCAGGGGGAATTGATACGCAGTATTTT. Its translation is CASSQAGGIDTQYF.

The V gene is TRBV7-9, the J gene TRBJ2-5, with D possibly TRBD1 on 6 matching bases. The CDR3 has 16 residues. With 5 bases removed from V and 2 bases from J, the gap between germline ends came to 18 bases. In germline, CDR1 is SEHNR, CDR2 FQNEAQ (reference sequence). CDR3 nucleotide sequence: TGTGCCAGCAGCCAAACAGGGTCTCCTGGTCAAGAGACCCAGTACTTC. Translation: CASSQTGSPGQETQYF.